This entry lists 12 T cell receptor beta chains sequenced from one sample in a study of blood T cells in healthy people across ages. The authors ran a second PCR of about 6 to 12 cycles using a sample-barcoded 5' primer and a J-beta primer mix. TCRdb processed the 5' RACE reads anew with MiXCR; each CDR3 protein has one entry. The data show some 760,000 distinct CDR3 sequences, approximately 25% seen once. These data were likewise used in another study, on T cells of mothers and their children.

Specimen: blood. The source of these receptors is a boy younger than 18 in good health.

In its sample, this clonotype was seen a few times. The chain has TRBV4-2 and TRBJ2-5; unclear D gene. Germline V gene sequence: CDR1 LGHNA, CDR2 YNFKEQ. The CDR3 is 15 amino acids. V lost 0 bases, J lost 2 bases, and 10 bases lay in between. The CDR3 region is CASSQDGDLQETQYF. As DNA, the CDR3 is TGTGCCAGCAGCCAAGATGGTGACCTTCAAGAGACCCAGTACTTC.

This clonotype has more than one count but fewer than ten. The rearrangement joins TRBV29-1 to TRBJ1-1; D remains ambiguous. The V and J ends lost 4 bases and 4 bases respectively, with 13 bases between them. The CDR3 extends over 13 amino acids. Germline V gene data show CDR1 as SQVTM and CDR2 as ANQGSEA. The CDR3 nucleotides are TGCAGCGTTGGTCCGCAGAGAGGCACTGAAGCTTTCTTT. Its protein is CSVGPQRGTEAFF. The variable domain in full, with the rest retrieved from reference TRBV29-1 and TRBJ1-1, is SAVISQKPSRDICQRGTSLTIQCQVDSQVTMMFWYRQQPGQSLTLIATANQGSEATYESGFVIDKFPISRPNLTFSTLTVSNMSPEDSSIYLCSVGPQRGTEAFFGQGTRLTVV.

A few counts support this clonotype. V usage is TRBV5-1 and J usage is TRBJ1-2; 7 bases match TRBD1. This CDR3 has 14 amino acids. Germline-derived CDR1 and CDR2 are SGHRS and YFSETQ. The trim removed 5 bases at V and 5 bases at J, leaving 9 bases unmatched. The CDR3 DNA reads TGCGCCAGCAGACCTCCGGGACAGAATTATGGCTACACCTTC. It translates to CASRPPGQNYGYTF.

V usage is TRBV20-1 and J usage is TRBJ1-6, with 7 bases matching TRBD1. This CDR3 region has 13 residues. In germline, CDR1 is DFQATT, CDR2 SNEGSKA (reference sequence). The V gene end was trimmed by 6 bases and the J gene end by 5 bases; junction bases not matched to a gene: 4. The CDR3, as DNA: TGCAGTGCCGGGACAGATGATAATTCACCCCTCCACTTT. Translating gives CSAGTDDNSPLHF.

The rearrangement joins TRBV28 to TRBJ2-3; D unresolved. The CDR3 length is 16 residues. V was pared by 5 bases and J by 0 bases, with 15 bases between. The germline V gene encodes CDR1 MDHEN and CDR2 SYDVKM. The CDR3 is CASSPPRGSSTDTQYF. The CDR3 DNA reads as TGTGCCAGCAGTCCCCCTCGCGGATCGAGCACAGATACGCAGTATTTT.

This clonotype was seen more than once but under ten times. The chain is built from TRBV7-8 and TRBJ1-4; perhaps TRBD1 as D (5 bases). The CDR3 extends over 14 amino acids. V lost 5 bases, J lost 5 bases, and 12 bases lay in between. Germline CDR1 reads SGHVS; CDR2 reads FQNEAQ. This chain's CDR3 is CASSLTRENEKLFF. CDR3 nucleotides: TGTGCCAGCAGCCTAACCAGGGAGAATGAAAAACTGTTTTTT.

CDR3 DNA sequence: TGCAGCGTTGAAAGGGAAGGATTTGGAGAGACCCAGTACTTC. This translates into CSVEREGFGETQYF. The gene calls are TRBV29-1 and TRBJ2-5, with no clear D. Per the germline V gene, CDR1 is SQVTM and CDR2 is ANQGSEA. The V end lost 2 bases, the J end lost 4 bases, and 14 bases lay between the germline ends. This CDR3 spans 14 amino acids.

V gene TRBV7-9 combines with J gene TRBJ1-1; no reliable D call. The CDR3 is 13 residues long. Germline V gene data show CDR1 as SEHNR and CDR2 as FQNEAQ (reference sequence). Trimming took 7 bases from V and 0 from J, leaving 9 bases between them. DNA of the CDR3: TGTGCCAGCAATTCCCTCCTGAACACTGAAGCTTTCTTT. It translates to CASNSLLNTEAFF.

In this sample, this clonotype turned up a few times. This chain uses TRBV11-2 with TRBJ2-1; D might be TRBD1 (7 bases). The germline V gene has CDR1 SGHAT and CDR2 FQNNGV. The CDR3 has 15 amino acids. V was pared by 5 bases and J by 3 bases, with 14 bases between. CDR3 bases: TGTGCCAGCAGCCCGGGGCAGGGGGGCTACAATGAGCAGTTCTTC. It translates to CASSPGQGGYNEQFF. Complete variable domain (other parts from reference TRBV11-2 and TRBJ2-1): EAGVAQSPRYKIIEKRQSVAFWCNPISGHATLYWYQQILGQGPKLLIQFQNNGVVDDSQLPKDRFSAERLKGVDSTLKIQPAKLEDSAVYLCASSPGQGGYNEQFFGPGTRLTVL.

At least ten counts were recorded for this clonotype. The CDR3 protein is CASSLVLAGAYEQYF. CDR3 DNA sequence: TGTGCCAGCAGCTTAGTCCTAGCGGGAGCCTACGAGCAGTACTTC. The chain links TRBV7-8 to TRBJ2-7, with TRBD2 matching over 10 bases. CDR3 size: 15 residues. CDR1 is SGHVS and CDR2 is FQNEAQ in the germline V gene. J lost 2 bases, V lost 1 base, and 2 bases had no gene match.

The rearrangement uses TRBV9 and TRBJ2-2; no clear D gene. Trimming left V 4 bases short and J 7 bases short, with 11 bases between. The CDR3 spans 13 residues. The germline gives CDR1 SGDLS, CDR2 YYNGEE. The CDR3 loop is CASSPPFSGELFF. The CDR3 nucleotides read TGTGCCAGCAGCCCTCCCTTCAGCGGGGAGCTGTTTTTT.

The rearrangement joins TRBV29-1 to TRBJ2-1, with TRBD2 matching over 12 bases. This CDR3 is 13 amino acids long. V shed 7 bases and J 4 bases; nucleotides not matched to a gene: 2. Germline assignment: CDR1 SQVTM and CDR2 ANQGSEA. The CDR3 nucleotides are TGCAGCGATACTAGCGGGGGGTACAATGAGCAGTTCTTC. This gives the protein CSDTSGGYNEQFF.